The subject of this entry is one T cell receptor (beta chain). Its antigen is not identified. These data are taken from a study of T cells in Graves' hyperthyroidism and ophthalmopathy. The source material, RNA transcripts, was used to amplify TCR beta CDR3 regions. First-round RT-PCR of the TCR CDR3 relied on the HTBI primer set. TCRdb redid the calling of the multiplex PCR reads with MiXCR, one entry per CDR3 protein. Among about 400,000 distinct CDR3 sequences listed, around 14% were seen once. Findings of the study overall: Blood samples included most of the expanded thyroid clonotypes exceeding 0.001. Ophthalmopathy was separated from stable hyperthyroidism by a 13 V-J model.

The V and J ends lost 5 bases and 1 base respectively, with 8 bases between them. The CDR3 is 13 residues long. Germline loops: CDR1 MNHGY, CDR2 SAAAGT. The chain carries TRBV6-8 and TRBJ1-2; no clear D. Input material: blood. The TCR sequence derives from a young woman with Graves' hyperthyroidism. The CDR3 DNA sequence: TGTGCCAGCAGTCATAACAGTAACTATGGCTACACCTTC. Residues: CASSHNSNYGYTF.